By sample share, the clone carrying this T cell receptor beta chain is medium-sized. Primers targeting TRAV and TRBV primed first-strand cDNA, covering alpha and beta chains. It was with a constant-region primer and a V-primer adapter that TCRs were amplified over about 19 PCR cycles. TCRdb called the reads again in MiXCR, with one record for every CDR3 protein. The table shows 40,000 or so distinct CDR3 sequences, with around 21% occurring only once. The V gene's germline CDR1 is SGHRS and CDR2 YFSETQ. The junction had 11 bases not matched to a gene; V was cut back by 4 bases and J by 0 bases. The CDR3 totals 17 residues. This entry is derived from a study of low-dose radiotherapy and immunotherapy resistance in tumors. The time point here: after trial treatment. Treatment defined: LDRT plus nivolumab, ipilimumab, low-dose cyclophosphamide and aspirin (RACIN trial). Low-dose radiotherapy and low-dose cyclophosphamide, together with aspirin, ipilimumab and nivolumab, were given to donors.

This rearrangement joins TRBV5-1 to TRBJ1-2; 8 positions agree with TRBD1. Here the sequenced sample was PBMCs, taken after low-dose radiotherapy plus immunotherapy. The receptor was derived from a female donor with ovarian cancer. CDR3 nucleotide sequence: TGCGCCAGCAGCACGAAGGAACAGGGGGATACTAACTATGGCTACACCTTC. It codes for CASSTKEQGDTNYGYTF.